Sequencing of this TCR beta chain was carried out in a study of blood T cells in healthy people across ages. Findings of the study overall: Older age went with lower TCR beta diversity per million T cells, in a roughly linear way. Estimates based on one million T cells were treated as lower bounds.

PCR was performed a second time for about 7 to 11 cycles using a sample-barcoded 5' primer and a J-beta primer mix. Each cDNA molecule received a tag from a template-switch adaptor that had 12 random nucleotides. TCRdb reprocessed the 5' RACE reads via MiXCR and lists one record per CDR3 protein. This table has hundreds of thousands of distinct CDR3 sequences, approximately 21% appearing once. The CDR3 is 16 amino acids. Germline V CDR1 and CDR2: SEHNR, FQNEAQ (reference sequence). V shed 5 bases and J 7 bases; nucleotides not matched to a gene: 15. Turning to this clonotype: Its matching antigen is unknown.

Sequencing input: blood. This TCR was sampled from a man aged 70-80 years in good health. The chain uses TRBV7-9 and TRBJ1-2, with 8 bases fitting TRBD1. Here the CDR3 reads CASSAVAGTGSPGYTF. Written as DNA, the CDR3 is TGTGCCAGCAGCGCCGTTGCAGGGACAGGCTCTCCTGGCTACACCTTC.